This section outlines one TCR beta chain sequence together with its context. This sample was included in a study of CD8 T cells in ankylosing spondylitis. TCRdb processed the 5' RACE reads anew with MiXCR; each CDR3 protein has one entry. The sample holds under 200,000 distinct CDR3 sequences; approximately 9% are singletons and the top ten take roughly 15%. The germline gives CDR1 MNHEY, CDR2 SMNVEV (reference sequence). V was pared by 7 bases and J by 6 bases, with 8 bases of the junction left unmatched. The CDR3 loop spans 14 amino acids. The chain joins TRBV27 to TRBJ2-5; 10 bases agree with TRBD1. The sequence was collected from a female donor with ankylosing spondylitis or in good health (not recorded which). Sequencing was done on a sample of blood, either unsorted or a sorted T cell fraction (not recorded which). DNA for the CDR3: TGTGCCAGCACTATCCGGGACAGGGGTAAGACCCAGTACTTC. It translates to CASTIRDRGKTQYF.